Listed here is a single T cell receptor beta chain. Its antigen is not identified. The assay was immunoSEQ multiplex PCR, and TCRdb's table has in-frame clones only and misses some. The sample yields 150,000 or so clones, around 93% seen once. These data come from a study of T cell responses to AZD1222 COVID-19 vaccine. Study-level findings and limits: Compared with day 0, the breadth and depth of the Spike-specific TCR repertoire rose significantly after two doses of AZD1222. Clonal diversity was possibly underestimated; the donors were predominantly white British and more often female.

CDR1 and CDR2 (germline): MDHEN, SYDVKM. The CDR3 sequence is 15 residues long. Trimming removed 6 bases at V and 2 bases at J, with 13 bases between. The specimen was peripheral blood, collected 28 days after the second AZD1222 dose. The TCR was taken from an adult who received the AZD1222 COVID-19 vaccine. The V and J genes are TRBV28 and TRBJ2-2; no reliable D call. The CDR3 spells CASRSDGKNTGELFF. For the CDR3, the DNA is TGTGCCAGCAGATCGGACGGCAAAAACACCGGGGAGCTGTTTTTT.